The entry below gives a single T cell receptor (beta chain) sequence along with its context. The sample comes from a study of blood T cell repertoires in COVID-19. The overall study: Specimens from acute and convalescent COVID-19 originated in the United States, Italy and Spain. Nucleic acid was either cDNA or gDNA, and it came from T cells, B-cell-depleted T cells, or PBMCs.

Source study methods: Researchers report that nucleated cell counts were estimated from reference gene primer amplification. The assay was immunoSEQ multiplex PCR, and TCRdb's table has in-frame clones only and misses some. The D gene and trimming were derived from the DNA, and the V and J assignments and clone size from that table. The table records roughly 170,000 clones, about 86% of them present only once. The CDR3 runs 13 residues. V was clipped by 6 bases and J by 6 bases; unmatched bases: 5. Germline V gene lookup returns CDR1 SNHLY and CDR2 FYNNEI. Input material: peripheral blood. This chain connects TRBV2 to TRBJ1-1, with TRBD1 matching 9 bases. This sequence was found in a woman aged 18 to 35 who had recovered from COVID-19. CDR3: CASSQDRGSEAFF. The CDR3 nucleotides are TGTGCCAGCAGCCAGGACAGGGGATCTGAAGCTTTCTTT. The full variable domain, rest sourced from reference TRBV2 and TRBJ1-1, is EPEVTQTPSHQVTQMGQEVILRCVPISNHLYFYWYRQILGQKVEFLVSFYNNEISEKSEIFDDQFSVERPDGSNFTLKIRSTKLEDSAMYFCASSQDRGSEAFFGQGTRLTVV.